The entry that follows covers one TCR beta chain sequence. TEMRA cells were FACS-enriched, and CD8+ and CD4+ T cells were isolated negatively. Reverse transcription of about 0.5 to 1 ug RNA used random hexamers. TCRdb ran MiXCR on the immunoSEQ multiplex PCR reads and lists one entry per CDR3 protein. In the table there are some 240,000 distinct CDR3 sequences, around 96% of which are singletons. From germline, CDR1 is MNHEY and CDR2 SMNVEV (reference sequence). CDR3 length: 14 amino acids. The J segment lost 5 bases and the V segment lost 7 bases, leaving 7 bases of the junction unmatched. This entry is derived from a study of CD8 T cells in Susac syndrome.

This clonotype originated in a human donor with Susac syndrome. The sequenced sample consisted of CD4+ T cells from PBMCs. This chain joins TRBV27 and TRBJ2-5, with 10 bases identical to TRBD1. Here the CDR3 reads CASMRQGAGETQYF. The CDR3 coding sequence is TGTGCCAGCATGAGACAGGGGGCAGGGGAGACCCAGTACTTC.